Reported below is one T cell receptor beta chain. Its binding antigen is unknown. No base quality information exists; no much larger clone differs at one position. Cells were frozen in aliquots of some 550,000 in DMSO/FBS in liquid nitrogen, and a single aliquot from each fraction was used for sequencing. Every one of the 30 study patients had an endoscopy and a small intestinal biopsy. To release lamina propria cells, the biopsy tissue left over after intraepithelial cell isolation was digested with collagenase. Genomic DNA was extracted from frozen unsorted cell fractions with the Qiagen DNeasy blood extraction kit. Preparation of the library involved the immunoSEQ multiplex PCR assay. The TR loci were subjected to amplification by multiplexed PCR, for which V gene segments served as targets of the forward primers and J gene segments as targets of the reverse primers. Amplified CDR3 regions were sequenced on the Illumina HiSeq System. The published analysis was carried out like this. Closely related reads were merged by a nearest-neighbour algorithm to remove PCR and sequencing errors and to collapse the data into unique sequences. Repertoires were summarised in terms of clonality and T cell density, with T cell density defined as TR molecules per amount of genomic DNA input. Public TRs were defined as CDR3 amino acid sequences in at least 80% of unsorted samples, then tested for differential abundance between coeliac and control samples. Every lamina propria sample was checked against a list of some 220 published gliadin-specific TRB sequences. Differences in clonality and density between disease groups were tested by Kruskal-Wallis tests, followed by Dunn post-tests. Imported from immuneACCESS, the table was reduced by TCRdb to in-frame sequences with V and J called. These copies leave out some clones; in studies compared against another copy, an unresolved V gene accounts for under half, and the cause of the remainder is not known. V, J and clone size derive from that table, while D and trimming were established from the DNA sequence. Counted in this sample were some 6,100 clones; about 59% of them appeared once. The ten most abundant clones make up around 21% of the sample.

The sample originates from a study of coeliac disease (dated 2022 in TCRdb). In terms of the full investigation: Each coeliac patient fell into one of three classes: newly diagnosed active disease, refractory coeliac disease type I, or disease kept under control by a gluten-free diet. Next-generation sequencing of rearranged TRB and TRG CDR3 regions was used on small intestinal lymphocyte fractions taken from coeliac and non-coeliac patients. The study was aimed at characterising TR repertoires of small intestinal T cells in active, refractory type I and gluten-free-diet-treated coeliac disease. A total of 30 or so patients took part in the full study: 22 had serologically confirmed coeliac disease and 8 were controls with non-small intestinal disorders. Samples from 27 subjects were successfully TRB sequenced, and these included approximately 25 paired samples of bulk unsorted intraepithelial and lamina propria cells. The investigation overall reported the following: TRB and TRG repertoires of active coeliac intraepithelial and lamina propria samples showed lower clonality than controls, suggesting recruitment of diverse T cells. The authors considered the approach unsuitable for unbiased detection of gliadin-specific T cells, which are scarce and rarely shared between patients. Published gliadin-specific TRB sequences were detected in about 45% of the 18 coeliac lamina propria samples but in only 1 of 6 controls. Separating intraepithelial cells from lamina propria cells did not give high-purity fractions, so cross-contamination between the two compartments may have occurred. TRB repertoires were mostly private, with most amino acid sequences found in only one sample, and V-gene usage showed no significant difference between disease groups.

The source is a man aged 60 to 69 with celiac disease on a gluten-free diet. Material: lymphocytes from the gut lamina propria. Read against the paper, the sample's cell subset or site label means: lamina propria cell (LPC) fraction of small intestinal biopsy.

The DNA sequence is as follows: TGTGCCAGCAGCGGGAGCGGGGCGCAAGAGACCCAGTACTTC. Its translation reads: CASSGSGAQETQYF. Recombination connected TRBV9 to TRBJ2-5; TRBD2 fits 7 bases in the junction. V has 3 bases trimmed and J has 2 bases trimmed; junction bases matching no gene number 4. The germline V gene supplies CDR1 SGDLS and CDR2 YYNGEE. The CDR3, cysteine through phenylalanine, is 14 amino acids long. The only DNA kept is the CDR3, 42 bases in frame from the first base.